The 6 T cell receptor beta chains presented below share a single source sample, sequenced in a study of cytomegalovirus exposure and HLA in healthy donors. Data came from immunoSEQ multiplex PCR; TCRdb stores just in-frame clones and leaves some out. There are about 83,000 clones in the sample; around 96% occur only once, and under 1.5% lies in the top ten. The sequencing sample was made of PBMCs. These receptors all come from a woman between 18 and 29 years old in good health and CMV-seronegative.

The table lists this clone with a count of one. This sequence joins TRBV11-2 and TRBJ2-1, with 10 bases aligning to TRBD1. Germline CDR1 and CDR2: SGHAT and FQNNGV. V shed 3 bases, J shed 8 bases, and the junction held 13 bases outside the gene matches. There are 17 residues in the CDR3. This chain's CDR3 is CASSFWRDRGRGDEQFF. CDR3 bases: TGTGCCAGCAGCTTTTGGCGGGACAGGGGCCGAGGGGATGAGCAGTTCTTC.

The chain combines TRBV7-9 with TRBJ2-7; D may be TRBD1 (6 bases). V lost 1 base and J lost 2, with 15 bases in between. Germline CDR1 and CDR2: SEHNR and FQNEAQ (reference sequence). The CDR3 is 16 residues long. The CDR3 nucleotides read TGTGCCAGCAGCTTAGTCGCGGGCAGGGGTACCTACGAGCAGTACTTC. It specifies CASSLVAGRGTYEQYF.

The chain joins TRBV10-3 to TRBJ1-5; D unresolved. Per the germline V gene, CDR1 is ENHRY and CDR2 is SYGVKD. The CDR3 loop spans 14 amino acids. V gave up 3 bases and J gave up 4 bases, with 10 bases separating them. The CDR3 DNA reads TGTGCCATCAGTGATAGCTATTCTAATCAGCCCCAGCATTTT. Amino acid sequence: CAISDSYSNQPQHF.

This chain links TRBV29-1 with TRBJ2-5; 11 bases are a match to TRBD2. This CDR3 region has 14 residues. CDR1 and CDR2 (germline): SQVTM, ANQGSEA. The ends lost 8 bases at V and 4 bases at J; junction bases unmatched: 9. The DNA for the CDR3 is TGCAGCACCAAGGGACTAGCGGTGGGAGAGACCCAGTACTTC. Translating gives CSTKGLAVGETQYF.

The gene calls are TRBV25-1 and TRBJ2-7; 10 bases fit TRBD1. CDR1 is MGHDK and CDR2 is SYGVNS in the germline V gene. CDR3 length: 16 residues. V shed 4 bases, J shed 2 bases, and the junction held 8 bases outside the gene matches. The CDR3 DNA is TGTGCCAGCAGTGGGTCCCGGGACAGGGGAACCTACGAGCAGTACTTC. Translating gives CASSGSRDRGTYEQYF.

V usage is TRBV6-6 and J usage is TRBJ1-1; no clear D gene. CDR3 length equals 13 residues. CDR1 and CDR2 (germline): MNHNY, SVGAGI (reference sequence). Trimming removed 1 base at V and 4 bases at J, with 7 bases between. The CDR3 spells CASSYYGSTEAFF. The DNA of the CDR3 is TGTGCCAGCAGTTACTATGGGAGCACTGAAGCTTTCTTT.